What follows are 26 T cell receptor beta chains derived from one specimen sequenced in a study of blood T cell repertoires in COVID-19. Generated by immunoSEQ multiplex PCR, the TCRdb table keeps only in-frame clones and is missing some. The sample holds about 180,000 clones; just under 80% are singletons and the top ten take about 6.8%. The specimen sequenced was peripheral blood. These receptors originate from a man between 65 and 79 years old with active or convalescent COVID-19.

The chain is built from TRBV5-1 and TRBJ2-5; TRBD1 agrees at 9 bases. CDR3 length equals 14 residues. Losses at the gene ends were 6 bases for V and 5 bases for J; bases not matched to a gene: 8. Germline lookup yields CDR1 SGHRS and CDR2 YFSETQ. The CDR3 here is CASIPTGTGETQYF. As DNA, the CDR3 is TGCGCCAGCATCCCTACCGGGACAGGGGAGACCCAGTACTTC.

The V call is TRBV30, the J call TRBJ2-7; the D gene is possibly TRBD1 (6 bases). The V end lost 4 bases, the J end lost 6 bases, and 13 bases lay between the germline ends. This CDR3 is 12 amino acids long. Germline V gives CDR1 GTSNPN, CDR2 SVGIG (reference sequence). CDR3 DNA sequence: TGTGCCTGGATCCACAGGGCTGGCGAGCAGTACTTC. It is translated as CAWIHRAGEQYF.

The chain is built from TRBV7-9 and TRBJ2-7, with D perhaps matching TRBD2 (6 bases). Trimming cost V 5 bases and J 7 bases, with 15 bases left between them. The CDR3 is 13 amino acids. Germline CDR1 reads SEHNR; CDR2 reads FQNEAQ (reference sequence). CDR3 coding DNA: TGTGCCAGCAGCCCCGCTAGGGGAGGAGAGCAGTACTTC. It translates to CASSPARGGEQYF.

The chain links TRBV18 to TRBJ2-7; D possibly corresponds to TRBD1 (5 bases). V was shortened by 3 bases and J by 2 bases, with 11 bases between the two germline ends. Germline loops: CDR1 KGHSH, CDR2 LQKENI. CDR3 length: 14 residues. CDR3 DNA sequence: TGTGCCAGCTCACCGGCGGCAGGGACCTACGAGCAGTACTTC. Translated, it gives CASSPAAGTYEQYF.

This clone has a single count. CDR3 DNA: TGTGCCAGCAGCCAGGGGGGACAGGGTTATTCACCCCTCCACTTT. Amino acid sequence: CASSQGGQGYSPLHF. The rearrangement links TRBV7-2 to TRBJ1-6, with 9 bases matching TRBD1. The junction had 7 bases not matched to a gene; V was cut back by 5 bases and J by 8 bases. Germline V gives CDR1 SGHTA, CDR2 FQGNSA. The CDR3 contains 15 residues. Full variable domain (rest looked up from reference TRBV7-2 and TRBJ1-6): GAGVSQSPSNKVTEKGKDVELRCDPISGHTALYWYRQSLGQGLEFLIYFQGNSAPDKSGLPSDRFSAERTGGSVSTLTIQRTQQEDSAVYLCASSQGGQGYSPLHFGNGTRLTVT.

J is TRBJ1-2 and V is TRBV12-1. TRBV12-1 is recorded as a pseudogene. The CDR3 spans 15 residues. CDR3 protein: CASIPGGYRVYGYTF. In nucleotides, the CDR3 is TGTGCCAGCATACCGGGGGGGTATCGAGTCTATGGCTACACCTTC.

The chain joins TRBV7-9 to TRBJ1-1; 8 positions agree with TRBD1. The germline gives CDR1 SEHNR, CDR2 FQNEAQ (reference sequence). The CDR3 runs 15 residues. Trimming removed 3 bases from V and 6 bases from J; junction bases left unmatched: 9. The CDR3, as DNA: TGTGCCAGCAGCTTTGAAGGGACAGGAAGAGCTGAAGCTTTCTTT. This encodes CASSFEGTGRAEAFF. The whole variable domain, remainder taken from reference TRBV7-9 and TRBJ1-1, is DTGVSQNPRHKITKRGQNVTFRCDPISEHNRLYWYRQTLGQGPEFLTYFQNEAQLEKSRLLSDRFSAERPKGSFSTLEIQRTEQGDSAMYLCASSFEGTGRAEAFFGQGTRLTVV.

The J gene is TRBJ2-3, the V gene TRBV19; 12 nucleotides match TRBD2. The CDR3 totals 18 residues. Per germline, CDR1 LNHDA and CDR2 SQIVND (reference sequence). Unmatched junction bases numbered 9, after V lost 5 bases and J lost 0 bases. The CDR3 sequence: CASSGLAGSTGSTDTQYF. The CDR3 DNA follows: TGTGCCAGTAGTGGACTAGCGGGGTCGACTGGGAGCACAGATACGCAGTATTTT.

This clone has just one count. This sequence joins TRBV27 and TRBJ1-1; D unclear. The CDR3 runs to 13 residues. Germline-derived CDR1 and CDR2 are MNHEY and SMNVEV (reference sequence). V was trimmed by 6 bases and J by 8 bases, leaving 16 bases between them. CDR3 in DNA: TGTGCCAGCAGACCCGAGGGATCCCGGGAAGCTTTCTTT. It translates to CASRPEGSREAFF.

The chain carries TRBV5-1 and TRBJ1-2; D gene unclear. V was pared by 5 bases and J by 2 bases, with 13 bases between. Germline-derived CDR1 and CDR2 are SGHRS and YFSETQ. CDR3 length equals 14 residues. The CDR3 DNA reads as TGCGCCAGCAGTTTCGAAGGCAGGAACTATGGCTACACCTTC. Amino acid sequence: CASSFEGRNYGYTF. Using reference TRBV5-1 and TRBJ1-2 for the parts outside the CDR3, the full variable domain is KAGVTQTPRYLIKTRGQQVTLSCSPISGHRSVSWYQQTPGQGLQFLFEYFSETQRNKGNFPGRFSGRQFSNSRSEMNVSTLELGDSALYLCASSFEGRNYGYTFGSGTRLTVV.

CDR3 loop: CASSPDWEGAQYF. CDR3 DNA sequence: TGTGCCAGCAGTCCCGACTGGGAGGGGGCCCAGTACTTC. The V call is TRBV7-2, the J call TRBJ2-5; the D gene is possibly TRBD2 (7 bases). Looked up from germline, CDR1 is SGHTA and CDR2 is FQGNSA. The CDR3 sequence is 13 residues long. Deletions cut 6 bases from V and 9 bases from J, with 17 bases between.

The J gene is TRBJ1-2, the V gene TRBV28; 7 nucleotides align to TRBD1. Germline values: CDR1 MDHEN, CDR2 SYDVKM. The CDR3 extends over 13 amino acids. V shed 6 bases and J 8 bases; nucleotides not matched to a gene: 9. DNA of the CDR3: TGTGCCAGCAGGATACAGGGGACGGGGGGCTACACCTTC. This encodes CASRIQGTGGYTF.

The CDR3 reads CASSPIGVSYEQYF. DNA for the CDR3: TGTGCCAGCTCACCAATAGGGGTCTCCTACGAGCAGTACTTC. The chain couples TRBV18 to TRBJ2-7; D may be TRBD1 (5 bases). This CDR3 contains 14 residues. The V end was cut by 2 bases, the J end by 0 bases, with 8 bases between. The germline gives CDR1 KGHSH, CDR2 LQKENI.

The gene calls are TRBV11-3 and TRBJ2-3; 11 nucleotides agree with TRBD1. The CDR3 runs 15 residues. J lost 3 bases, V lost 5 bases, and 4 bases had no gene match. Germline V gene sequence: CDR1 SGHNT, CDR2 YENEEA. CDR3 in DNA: TGTGCCAGCAGCCCCGGGACAGGGGGAACAGATACGCAGTATTTT. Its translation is CASSPGTGGTDTQYF.

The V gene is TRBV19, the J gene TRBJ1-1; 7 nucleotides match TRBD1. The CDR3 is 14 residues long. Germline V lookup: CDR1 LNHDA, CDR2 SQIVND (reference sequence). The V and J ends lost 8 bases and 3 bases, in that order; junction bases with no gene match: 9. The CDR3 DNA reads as TGTGCCAGTCGACAGGGAAAATGGGACACTGAAGCTTTCTTT. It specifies CASRQGKWDTEAFF.

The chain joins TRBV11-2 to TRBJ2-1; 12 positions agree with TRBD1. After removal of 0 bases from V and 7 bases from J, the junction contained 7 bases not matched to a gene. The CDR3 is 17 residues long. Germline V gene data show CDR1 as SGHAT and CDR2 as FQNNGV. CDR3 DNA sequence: TGTGCCAGCAGCTTAGACCCCGGGACAGGGGGCAGGAATGAGCAGTTCTTC. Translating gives CASSLDPGTGGRNEQFF.

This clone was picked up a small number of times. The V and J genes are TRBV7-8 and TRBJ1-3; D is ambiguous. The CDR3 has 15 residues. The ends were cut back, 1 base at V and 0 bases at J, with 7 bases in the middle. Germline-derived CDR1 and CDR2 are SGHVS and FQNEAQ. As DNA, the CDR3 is TGTGCCAGCAGCTTAGAACTTATCTCTGGAAACACCATATATTTT. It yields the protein CASSLELISGNTIYF. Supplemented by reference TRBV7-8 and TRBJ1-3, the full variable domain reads GAGVSQSPRYKVAKRGQDVALRCDPISGHVSLFWYQQALGQGPEFLTYFQNEAQLDKSGLPSDRFFAERPEGSVSTLKIQRTQQEDSAVYLCASSLELISGNTIYFGEGSWLTVV.

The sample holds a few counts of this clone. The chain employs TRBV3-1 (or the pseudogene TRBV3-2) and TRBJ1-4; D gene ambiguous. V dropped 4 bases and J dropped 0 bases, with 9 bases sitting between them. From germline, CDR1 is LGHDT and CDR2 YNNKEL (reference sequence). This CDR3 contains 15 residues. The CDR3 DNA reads TGTGCCAGCAGCCCCCTGGGAGCAACTAATGAAAAACTGTTTTTT. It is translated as CASSPLGATNEKLFF.

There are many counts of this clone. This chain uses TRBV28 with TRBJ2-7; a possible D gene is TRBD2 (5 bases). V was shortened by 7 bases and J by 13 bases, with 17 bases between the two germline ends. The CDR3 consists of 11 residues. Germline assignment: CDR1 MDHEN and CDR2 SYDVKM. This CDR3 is CASTSNWEFYF. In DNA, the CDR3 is TGTGCCAGCACCTCCAATTGGGAGTTTTACTTC.

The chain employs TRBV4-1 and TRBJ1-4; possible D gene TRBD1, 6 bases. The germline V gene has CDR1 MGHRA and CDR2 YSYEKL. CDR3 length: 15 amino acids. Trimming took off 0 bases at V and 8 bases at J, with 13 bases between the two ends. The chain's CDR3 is CASSQEGRGGEKLFF. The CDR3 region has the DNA TGCGCCAGCAGCCAAGAAGGCAGGGGAGGGGAAAAACTGTTTTTT.

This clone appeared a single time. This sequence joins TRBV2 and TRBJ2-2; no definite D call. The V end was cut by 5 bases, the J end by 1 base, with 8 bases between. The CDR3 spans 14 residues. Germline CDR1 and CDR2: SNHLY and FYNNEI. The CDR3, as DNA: TGTGCCAGCAGTATACAAATGAACACCGGGGAGCTGTTTTTT. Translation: CASSIQMNTGELFF.

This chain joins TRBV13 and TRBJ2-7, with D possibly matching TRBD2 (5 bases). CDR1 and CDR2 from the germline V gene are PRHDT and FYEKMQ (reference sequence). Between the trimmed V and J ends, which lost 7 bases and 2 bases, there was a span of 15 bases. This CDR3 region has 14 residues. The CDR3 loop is CASTLMDGAYEQYF. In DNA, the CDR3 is TGTGCCAGCACCCTAATGGACGGGGCCTACGAGCAGTACTTC. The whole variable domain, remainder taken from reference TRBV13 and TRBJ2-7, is AAGVIQSPRHLIKEKRETATLKCYPIPRHDTVYWYQQGPGQDPQFLISFYEKMQSDKGSIPDRFSAQQFSDYHSELNMSSLELGDSALYFCASTLMDGAYEQYFGPGTRLTVT.

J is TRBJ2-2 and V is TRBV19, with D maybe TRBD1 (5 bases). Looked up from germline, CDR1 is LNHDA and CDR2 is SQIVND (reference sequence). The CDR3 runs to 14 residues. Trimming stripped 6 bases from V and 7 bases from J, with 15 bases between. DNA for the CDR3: TGTGCCAGTAGGGACAAATGGGCCATCGGGGAGCTGTTTTTT. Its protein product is CASRDKWAIGELFF.

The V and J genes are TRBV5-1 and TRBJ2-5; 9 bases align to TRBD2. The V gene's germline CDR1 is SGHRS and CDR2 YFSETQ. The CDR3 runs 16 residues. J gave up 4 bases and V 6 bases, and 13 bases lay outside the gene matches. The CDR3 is CASKGSGSALGETQYF. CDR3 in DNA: TGCGCCAGCAAAGGTAGCGGGAGCGCACTTGGAGAGACCCAGTACTTC.

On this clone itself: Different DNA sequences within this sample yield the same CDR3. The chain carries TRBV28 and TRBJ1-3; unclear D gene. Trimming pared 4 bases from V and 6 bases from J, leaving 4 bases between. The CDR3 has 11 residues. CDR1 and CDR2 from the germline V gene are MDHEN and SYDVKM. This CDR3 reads CASSYLNTIYF. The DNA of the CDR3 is TGTGCCAGCAGTTATCTAAACACCATATATTTT.

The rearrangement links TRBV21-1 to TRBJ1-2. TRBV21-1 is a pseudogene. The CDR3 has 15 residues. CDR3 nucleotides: TGTGCCAGCACCCTAGTAGTTGGATTTTCCTATGGCTACACCTTC. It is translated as CASTLVVGFSYGYTF.